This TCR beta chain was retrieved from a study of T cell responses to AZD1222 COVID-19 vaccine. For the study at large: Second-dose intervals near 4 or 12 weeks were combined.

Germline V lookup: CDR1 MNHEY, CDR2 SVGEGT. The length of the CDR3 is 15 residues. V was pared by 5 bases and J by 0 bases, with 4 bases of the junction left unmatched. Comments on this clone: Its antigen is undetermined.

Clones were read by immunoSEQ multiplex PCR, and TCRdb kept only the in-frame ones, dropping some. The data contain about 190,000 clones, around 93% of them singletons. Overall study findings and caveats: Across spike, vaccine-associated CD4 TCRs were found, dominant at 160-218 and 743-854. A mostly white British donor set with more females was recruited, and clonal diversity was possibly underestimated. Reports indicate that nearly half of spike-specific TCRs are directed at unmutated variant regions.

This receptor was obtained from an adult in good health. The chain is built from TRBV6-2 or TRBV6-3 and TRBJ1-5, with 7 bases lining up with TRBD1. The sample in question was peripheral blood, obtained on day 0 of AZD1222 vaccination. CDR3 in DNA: TGTGCCAGCAGTCAGGGGGGATATAGCAATCAGCCCCAGCATTTT. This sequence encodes CASSQGGYSNQPQHF.